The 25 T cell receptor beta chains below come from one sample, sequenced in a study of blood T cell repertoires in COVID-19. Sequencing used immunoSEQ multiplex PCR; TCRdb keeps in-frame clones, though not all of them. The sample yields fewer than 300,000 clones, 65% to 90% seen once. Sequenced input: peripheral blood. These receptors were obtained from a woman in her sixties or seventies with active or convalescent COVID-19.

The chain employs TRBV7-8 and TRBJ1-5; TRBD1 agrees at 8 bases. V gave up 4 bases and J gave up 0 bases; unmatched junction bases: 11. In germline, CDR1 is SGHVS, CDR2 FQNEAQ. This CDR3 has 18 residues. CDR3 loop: CASSSRPRGQGSNQPQHF. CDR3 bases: TGTGCCAGCAGCTCTCGTCCCAGGGGGCAAGGTAGCAATCAGCCCCAGCATTTT.

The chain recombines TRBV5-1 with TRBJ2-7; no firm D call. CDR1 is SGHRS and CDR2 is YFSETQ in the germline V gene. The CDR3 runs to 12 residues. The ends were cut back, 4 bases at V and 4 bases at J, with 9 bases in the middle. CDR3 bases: TGCGCCAGCAGCGCAGACTGGTACGAGCAGTACTTC. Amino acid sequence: CASSADWYEQYF.

Here the CDR3 reads CASSIGGLVFF. The CDR3 DNA follows: TGTGCCAGTAGTATAGGGGGACTGGTGTTTTTT. The chain has TRBV19 and TRBJ2-2, with D perhaps matching TRBD2 (6 bases). The V end lost 1 base, the J end lost 15 bases, and 9 bases lay between the germline ends. The CDR3 has 11 residues. Germline values: CDR1 LNHDA, CDR2 SQIVND (reference sequence).

CDR3 residues: CASSSPTWATESGTDTQYF. DNA for the CDR3: TGTGCCAGCTCCAGTCCTACGTGGGCCACGGAGAGCGGAACAGATACGCAGTATTTT. This rearrangement joins TRBV9 to TRBJ2-3, with D possibly TRBD2 on 5 matching bases. Deletions cut 7 bases from V and 3 bases from J, with 30 bases between. Germline V CDR1 and CDR2: SGDLS, YYNGEE. CDR3 length equals 19 residues.

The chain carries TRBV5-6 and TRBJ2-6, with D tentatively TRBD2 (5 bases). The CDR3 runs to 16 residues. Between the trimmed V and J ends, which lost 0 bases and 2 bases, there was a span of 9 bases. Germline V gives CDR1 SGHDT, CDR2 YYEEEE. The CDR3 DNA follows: TGTGCCAGCAGCTTGGGGGCGGGTACTGGGGCCAACGTCCTGACTTTC. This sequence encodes CASSLGAGTGANVLTF.

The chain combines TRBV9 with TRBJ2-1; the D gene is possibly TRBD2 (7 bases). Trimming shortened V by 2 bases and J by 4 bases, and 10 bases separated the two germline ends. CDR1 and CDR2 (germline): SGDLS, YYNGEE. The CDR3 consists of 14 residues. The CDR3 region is CASSVAGAYNEQFF. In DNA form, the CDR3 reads TGTGCCAGCAGCGTGGCGGGGGCGTACAATGAGCAGTTCTTC.

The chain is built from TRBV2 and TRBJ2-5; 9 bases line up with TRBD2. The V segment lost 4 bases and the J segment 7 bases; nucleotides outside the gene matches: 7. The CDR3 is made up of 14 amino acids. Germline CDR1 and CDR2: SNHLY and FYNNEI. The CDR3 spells CASSVGGGAGTQYF. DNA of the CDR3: TGTGCCAGCAGTGTCGGCGGGGGGGCAGGGACCCAGTACTTC.

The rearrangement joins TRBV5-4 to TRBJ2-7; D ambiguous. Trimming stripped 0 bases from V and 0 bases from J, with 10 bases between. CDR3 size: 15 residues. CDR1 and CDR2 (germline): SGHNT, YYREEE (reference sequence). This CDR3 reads CASSLAGSLSYEQYF. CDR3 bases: TGTGCCAGCAGCTTGGCTGGTAGCCTCTCCTACGAGCAGTACTTC.

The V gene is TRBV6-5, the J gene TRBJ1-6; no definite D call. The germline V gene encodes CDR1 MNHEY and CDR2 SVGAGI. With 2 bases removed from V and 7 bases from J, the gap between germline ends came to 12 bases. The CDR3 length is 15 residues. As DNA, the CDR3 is TGTGCCAGCAGTTACGGGCAGCCTCGGAATTCACCCCTCCACTTT. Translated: CASSYGQPRNSPLHF.

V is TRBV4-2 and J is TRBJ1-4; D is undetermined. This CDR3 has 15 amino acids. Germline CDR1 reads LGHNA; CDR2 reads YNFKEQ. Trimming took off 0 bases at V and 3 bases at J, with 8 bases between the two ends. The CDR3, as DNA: TGTGCCAGCAGCCAAGACTGGGCCTCTAATGAAAAACTGTTTTTT. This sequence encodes CASSQDWASNEKLFF.

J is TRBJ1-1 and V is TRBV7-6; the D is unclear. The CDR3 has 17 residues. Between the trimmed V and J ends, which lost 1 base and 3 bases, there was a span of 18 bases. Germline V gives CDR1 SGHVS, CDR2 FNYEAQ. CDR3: CASSLEPQTRADTEAFF. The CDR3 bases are TGTGCCAGCAGCTTAGAACCCCAAACGAGGGCTGACACTGAAGCTTTCTTT.

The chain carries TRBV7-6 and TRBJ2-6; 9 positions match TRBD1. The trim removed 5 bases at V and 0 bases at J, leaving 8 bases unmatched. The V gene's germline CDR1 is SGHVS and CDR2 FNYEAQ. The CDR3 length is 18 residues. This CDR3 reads CASSPRDRAVSGANVLTF. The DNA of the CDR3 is TGTGCCAGCAGCCCGCGGGACAGGGCCGTCTCTGGGGCCAACGTCCTGACTTTC.

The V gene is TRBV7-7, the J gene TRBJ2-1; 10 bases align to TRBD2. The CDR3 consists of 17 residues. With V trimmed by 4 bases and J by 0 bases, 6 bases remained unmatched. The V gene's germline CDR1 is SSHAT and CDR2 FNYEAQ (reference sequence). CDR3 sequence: CASSSDLAGGSYNEQFF. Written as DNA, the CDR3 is TGTGCCAGCAGCTCTGATTTAGCGGGGGGCTCCTACAATGAGCAGTTCTTC. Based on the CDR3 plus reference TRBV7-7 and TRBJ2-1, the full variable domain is GAGVSQSPRYKVTKRGQDVTLRCDPISSHATLYWYQQALGQGPEFLTYFNYEAQPDKSGLPSDRFSAERPEGSISTLTIQRTEQRDSAMYRCASSSDLAGGSYNEQFFGPGTRLTVL.

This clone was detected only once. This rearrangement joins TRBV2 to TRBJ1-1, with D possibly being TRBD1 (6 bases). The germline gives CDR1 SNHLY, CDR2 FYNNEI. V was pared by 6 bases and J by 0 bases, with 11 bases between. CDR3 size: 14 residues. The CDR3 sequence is CASRNRAMNTEAFF. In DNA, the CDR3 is TGTGCCAGCAGGAACAGGGCTATGAACACTGAAGCTTTCTTT.

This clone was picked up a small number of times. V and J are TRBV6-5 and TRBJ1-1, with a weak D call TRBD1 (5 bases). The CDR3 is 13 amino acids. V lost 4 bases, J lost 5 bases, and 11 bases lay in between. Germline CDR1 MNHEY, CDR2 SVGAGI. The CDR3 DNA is TGTGCCAGCAGTTGGGGGGGATGGACTGAAGCTTTCTTT. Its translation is CASSWGGWTEAFF.

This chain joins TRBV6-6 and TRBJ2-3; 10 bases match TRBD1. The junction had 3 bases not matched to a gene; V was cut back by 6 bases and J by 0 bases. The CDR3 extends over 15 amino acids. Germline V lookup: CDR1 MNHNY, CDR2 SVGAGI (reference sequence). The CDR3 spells CASRRDRGSTDTQYF. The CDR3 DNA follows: TGTGCCAGCAGGCGGGACAGGGGAAGCACAGATACGCAGTATTTT.

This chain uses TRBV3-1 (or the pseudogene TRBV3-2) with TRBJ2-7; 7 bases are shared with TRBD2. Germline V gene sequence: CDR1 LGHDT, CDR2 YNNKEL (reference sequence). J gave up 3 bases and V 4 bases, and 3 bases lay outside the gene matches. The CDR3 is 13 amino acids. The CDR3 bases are TGTGCCAGCAGCCCCCCGGGGGGCTACGAGCAGTACTTC. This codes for CASSPPGGYEQYF.

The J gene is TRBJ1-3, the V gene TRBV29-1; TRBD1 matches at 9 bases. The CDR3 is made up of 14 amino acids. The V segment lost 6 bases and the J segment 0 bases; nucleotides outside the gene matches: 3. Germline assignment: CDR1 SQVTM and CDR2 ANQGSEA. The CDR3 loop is CSVTGGSSGNTIYF. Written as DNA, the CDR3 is TGCAGCGTGACAGGGGGGTCCTCTGGAAACACCATATATTTT.

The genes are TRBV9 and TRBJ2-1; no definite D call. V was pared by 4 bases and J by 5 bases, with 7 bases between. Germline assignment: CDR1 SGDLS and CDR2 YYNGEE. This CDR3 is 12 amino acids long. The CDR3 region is CASSPNNNEQFF. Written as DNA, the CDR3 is TGTGCCAGCAGCCCTAATAACAATGAGCAGTTCTTC. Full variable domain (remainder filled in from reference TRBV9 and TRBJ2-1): DSGVTQTPKHLITATGQRVTLRCSPRSGDLSVYWYQQSLDQGLQFLIQYYNGEERAKGNILERFSAQQFPDLHSELNLSSLELGDSALYFCASSPNNNEQFFGPGTRLTVL.

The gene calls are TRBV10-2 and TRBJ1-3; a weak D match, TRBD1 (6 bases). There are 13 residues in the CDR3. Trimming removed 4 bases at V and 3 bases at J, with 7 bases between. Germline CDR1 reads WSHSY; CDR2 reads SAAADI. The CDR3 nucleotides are TGCGCCAGCAGTGTAGGGGGTGGAAACACCATATATTTT. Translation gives CASSVGGGNTIYF.

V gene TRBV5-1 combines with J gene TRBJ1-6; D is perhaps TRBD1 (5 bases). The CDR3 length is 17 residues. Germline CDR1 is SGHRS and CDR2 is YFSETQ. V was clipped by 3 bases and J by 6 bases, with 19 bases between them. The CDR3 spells CASSSTTGTAVNSPLHF. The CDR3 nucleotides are TGCGCCAGCAGCTCCACAACAGGTACGGCGGTTAATTCACCCCTCCACTTT. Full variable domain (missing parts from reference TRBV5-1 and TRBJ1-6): KAGVTQTPRYLIKTRGQQVTLSCSPISGHRSVSWYQQTPGQGLQFLFEYFSETQRNKGNFPGRFSGRQFSNSRSEMNVSTLELGDSALYLCASSSTTGTAVNSPLHFGNGTRLTVT.

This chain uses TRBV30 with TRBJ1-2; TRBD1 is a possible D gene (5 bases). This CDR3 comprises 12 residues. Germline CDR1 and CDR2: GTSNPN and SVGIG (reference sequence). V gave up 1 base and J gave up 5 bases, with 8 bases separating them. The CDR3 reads CAWSETDYGYTF. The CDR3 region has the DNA TGTGCCTGGAGTGAGACAGATTATGGCTACACCTTC.

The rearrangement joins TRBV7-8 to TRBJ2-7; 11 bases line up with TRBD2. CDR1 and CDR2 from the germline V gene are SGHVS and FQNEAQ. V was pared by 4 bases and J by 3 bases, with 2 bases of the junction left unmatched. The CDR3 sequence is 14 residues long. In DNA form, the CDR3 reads TGTGCCAGCAGCTCTAGCGGGGGGTACTACGAGCAGTACTTC. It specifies CASSSSGGYYEQYF. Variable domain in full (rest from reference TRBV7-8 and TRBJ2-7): GAGVSQSPRYKVAKRGQDVALRCDPISGHVSLFWYQQALGQGPEFLTYFQNEAQLDKSGLPSDRFFAERPEGSVSTLKIQRTQQEDSAVYLCASSSSGGYYEQYFGPGTRLTVT.

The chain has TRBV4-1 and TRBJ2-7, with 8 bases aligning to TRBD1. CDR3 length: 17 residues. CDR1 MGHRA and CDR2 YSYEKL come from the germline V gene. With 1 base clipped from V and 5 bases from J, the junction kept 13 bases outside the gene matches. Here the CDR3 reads CASSQVIGQGSSNEQYF. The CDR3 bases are TGCGCCAGCAGCCAAGTTATAGGACAGGGTTCTAGTAACGAGCAGTACTTC.

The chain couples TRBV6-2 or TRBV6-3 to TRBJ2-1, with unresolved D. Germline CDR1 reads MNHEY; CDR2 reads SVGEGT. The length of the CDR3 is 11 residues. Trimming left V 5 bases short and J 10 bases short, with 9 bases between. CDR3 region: CASSPRREQFF. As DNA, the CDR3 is TGTGCCAGCAGTCCGCGGAGAGAGCAGTTCTTC.